A single TCR beta chain is shown here with its context. The record originates from a study of human T cells and chemical hapten exposure. Germline V gives CDR1 DFQATT, CDR2 SNEGSKA (reference sequence). CDR3 length: 13 amino acids. The V and J ends lost 5 bases and 5 bases, in that order; junction bases with no gene match: 5. Indicated time point: patch test 2, 6 weeks after DPC sensitization. As for treatment: therapeutic diphenylcyclopropenone sensitization with weekly scalp DPC. Under the authors' procedure: Sample-level TCR yields exhibited a median of approximately 88,000, with a range of about 23,224 to 700,000. Each CDR3 protein is one row after TCRdb ran MiXCR on the RACE reads. The V and J calls were not made by the authors but by TCRdb's processing. Here the sample spans hundreds of thousands of distinct CDR3 sequences, about 6.3% being singletons.

This material consisted of whole blood, taken in connection with sensitization to the hapten diphenylcyclopropenone (DPC). The sequence derives from a woman under 30 with alopecia areata. Some clones in this sample may be carry-over from other donors' samples. The chain is built from TRBV20-1 and TRBJ2-3, with 9 nucleotides matching TRBD1. The CDR3 is CSALRQGVDTQYF. The CDR3 nucleotides are TGCAGTGCTCTGAGACAGGGGGTAGATACGCAGTATTTT.